This TCR beta chain was profiled in a study of blood T cell repertoires in COVID-19. Study-wide background: The United States, Italy and Spain were the sources of the acute and convalescent COVID-19 samples. The analysed material was cDNA or gDNA that came from T cells, B-cell-depleted T cells, or PBMCs.

Authors' analysis steps: Quantification of nucleated cells was approximated via reference gene primer amplification. Only in-frame clones appear in the TCRdb table, and some are missing; sequencing was by immunoSEQ multiplex PCR. The V and J calls and the clone size are those of that table, but D and trimming were determined from the DNA. The sample consists of around 150,000 clones, roughly 82% of them appearing once. J was trimmed by 5 bases and V by 6 bases; bases with no gene match: 7. This CDR3 region has 15 residues. Germline V lookup: CDR1 MNHEY, CDR2 SVGAGI. This rearrangement joins TRBV6-5 to TRBJ2-5, with TRBD2 identical over 12 bases. Material for sequencing was peripheral blood. This receptor was obtained from a woman between 45 and 65 years old in a cohort sampled during active or convalescent COVID-19. CDR3 in amino acids: CASRRTSGVMETQYF. CDR3 coding DNA: TGTGCCAGCAGGAGGACTAGCGGGGTGATGGAGACCCAGTACTTC.